The rows below give T cell receptor beta chains drawn from one sample of a study of shared clonotypes between healthy human individuals. The data were produced by immunoSEQ multiplex PCR, yet TCRdb's version contains in-frame clones alone and is incomplete. The sample includes more than 400,000 clones, more than 75% of them seen just once. The sequenced material came from PBMCs. All receptors derive from a woman aged 40 to 50 in good health. Some clones in this sample may be carry-over from other donors' samples. CDR3s include the opening cysteine and the closing phenylalanine or tryptophan.

J: TRBJ2-1; V: TRBV5-1; CDR3: CASSQGTVYNEQFF
J: TRBJ1-1; V: TRBV5-1; CDR3: CASSMGRRTEAFF
J: TRBJ2-7; V: TRBV2; CDR3: CASSEGQGTTYEQYF
J: TRBJ2-2; V: TRBV19; CDR3: CASSIAFTGELFF
J: TRBJ2-3; V: TRBV10-1; CDR3: CASSYRALGTQYF
J: TRBJ1-1; V: TRBV7-8; CDR3: CASSRETGPVNTEAFF
J: TRBJ2-1; V: TRBV30; CDR3: CAWSVRGQGRNEQFF
J: TRBJ1-1; V: TRBV11-2; CDR3: CASSLNRGEAFF
J: TRBJ2-7; V: TRBV5-1; CDR3: CASSFAAGSGGEQYF
J: TRBJ1-4; V: TRBV7-2; CDR3: CASSLRQQQELFF
J: TRBJ2-5; V: TRBV7-9; CDR3: CASSLAGGQETQYF
J: TRBJ1-5; V: TRBV6-5; CDR3: CASSYSGGGQPQHF
J: TRBJ2-1; V: TRBV27; CDR3: CASSLSRSHTSVEQFF
J: TRBJ2-1; V: TRBV11-3; CDR3: CASSLDIWGEQFF
J: TRBJ2-7; V: TRBV29-1; CDR3: CSVEDSSSGRGGGSYEQYF
J: TRBJ1-1; V: TRBV6-1; CDR3: CATTGRRSTEAFF
J: TRBJ2-2; V: TRBV2; CDR3: CASSELTGDTGELFF
J: TRBJ2-7; V: TRBV5-1; CDR3: CASSQNYEQYF
J: TRBJ2-1; V: TRBV5-1; CDR3: CASSLGGLAGVYEQFF
J: TRBJ1-4; V: TRBV4-2; CDR3: CASSQEWGGGATNEKLFF
J: TRBJ1-1; V: TRBV29-1; CDR3: CSVVGGAWTEAFF
J: TRBJ1-5; V: TRBV6-6; CDR3: CASRPSVGVSKEPQHF
J: TRBJ2-7; V: TRBV7-9; CDR3: CASQNSGPYEQYF
J: TRBJ2-6; V: TRBV7-2; CDR3: CASSLGKSGANVLTF
J: TRBJ2-3; V: TRBV28; CDR3: CAGGGGGTDTQYF
J: TRBJ1-2; V: TRBV27; CDR3: CASSLSGTGNYGYTF
J: TRBJ1-1; V: TRBV7-6; CDR3: CASSLGQGNTEAFF
J: TRBJ2-3; V: TRBV5-4; CDR3: CASSLGLAGGRRGTQYF
J: TRBJ2-1; V: TRBV2; CDR3: CASGRWTGAGNEQFF
J: TRBJ2-1; V: TRBV14; CDR3: CASSQVRTNDNEQFF
J: TRBJ2-1; V: TRBV9; CDR3: CASSGGAGGPWDEQFF
J: TRBJ2-7; V: TRBV21-1; CDR3: CASTRDRDYEQYF
J: TRBJ2-7; V: TRBV7-8; CDR3: CASSHGAGAYEQYF
J: TRBJ1-2; V: TRBV6-1; CDR3: CASSEWGSYGYTF